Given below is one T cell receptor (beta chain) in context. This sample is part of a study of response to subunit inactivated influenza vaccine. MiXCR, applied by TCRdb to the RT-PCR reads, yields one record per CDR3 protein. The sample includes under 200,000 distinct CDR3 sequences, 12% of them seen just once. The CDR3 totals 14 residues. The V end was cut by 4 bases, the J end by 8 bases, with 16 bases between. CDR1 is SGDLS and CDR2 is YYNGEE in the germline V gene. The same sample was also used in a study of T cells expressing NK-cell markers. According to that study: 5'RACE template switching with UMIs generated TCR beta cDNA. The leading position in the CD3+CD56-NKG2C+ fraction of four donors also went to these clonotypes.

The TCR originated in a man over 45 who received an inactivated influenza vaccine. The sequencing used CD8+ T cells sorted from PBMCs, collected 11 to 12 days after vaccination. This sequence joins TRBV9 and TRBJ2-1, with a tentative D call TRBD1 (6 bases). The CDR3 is CASSQKGVRDEQFF. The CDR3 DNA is TGTGCCAGCAGCCAGAAGGGGGTTAGGGATGAGCAGTTCTTC.